These 2 T cell receptor beta chains were all obtained from the same sample, sequenced in a study of control samples from healthy donors and cancer patients. The method was immunoSEQ multiplex PCR; TCRdb's version includes in-frame clones alone and lacks a portion of them. This table holds about 130,000 clones, roughly 94% found once. Sequenced sample: blood. Receptor source: a man aged 25 to 40 in good health.

V gene TRBV6-6 combines with J gene TRBJ2-3, with TRBD1 matching over 9 bases. CDR3 length: 15 residues. CDR1 and CDR2 from the germline V gene are MNHNY and SVGAGI (reference sequence). Trimming removed 5 bases from V and 3 bases from J; junction bases left unmatched: 6. The CDR3 protein is CASSAGTGKTDTQYF. The CDR3 DNA follows: TGTGCCAGCAGTGCCGGGACAGGGAAGACAGATACGCAGTATTTT.

This clone was counted a single time. This chain connects TRBV5-1 to TRBJ2-3; D ambiguous. The CDR3 runs 15 residues. The germline gives CDR1 SGHRS, CDR2 YFSETQ. The V gene lost 3 bases and the J gene lost 4 bases, with 15 bases spanning the gap. Here the CDR3 reads CASSSLPSTADTQYF. CDR3 nucleotide sequence: TGCGCCAGCAGCTCTTTACCTAGTACCGCAGATACGCAGTATTTT. The entire variable domain, with the rest obtained from reference TRBV5-1 and TRBJ2-3, is as follows: KAGVTQTPRYLIKTRGQQVTLSCSPISGHRSVSWYQQTPGQGLQFLFEYFSETQRNKGNFPGRFSGRQFSNSRSEMNVSTLELGDSALYLCASSSLPSTADTQYFGPGTRLTVL.